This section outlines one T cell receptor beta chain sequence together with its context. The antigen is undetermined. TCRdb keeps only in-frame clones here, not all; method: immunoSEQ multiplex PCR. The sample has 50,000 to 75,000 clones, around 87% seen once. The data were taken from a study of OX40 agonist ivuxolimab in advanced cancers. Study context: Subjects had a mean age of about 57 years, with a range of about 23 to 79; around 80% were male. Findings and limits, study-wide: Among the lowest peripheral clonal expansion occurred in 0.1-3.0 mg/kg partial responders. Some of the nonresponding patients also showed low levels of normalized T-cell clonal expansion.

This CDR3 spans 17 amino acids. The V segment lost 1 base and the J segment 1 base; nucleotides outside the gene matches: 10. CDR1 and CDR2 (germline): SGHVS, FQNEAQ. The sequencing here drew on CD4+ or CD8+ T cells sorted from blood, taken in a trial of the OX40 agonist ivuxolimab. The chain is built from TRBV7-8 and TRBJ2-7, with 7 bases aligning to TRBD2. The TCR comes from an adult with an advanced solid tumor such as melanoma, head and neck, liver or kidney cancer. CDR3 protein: CASSLVFGEGPSYEQYF. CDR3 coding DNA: TGTGCCAGCAGCTTAGTGTTCGGGGAGGGCCCTTCCTACGAGCAGTACTTC.